The 23 T cell receptor beta chains in this list originate from one sample, sequenced in a study of blood T cell repertoires in COVID-19. Sequencing used immunoSEQ multiplex PCR; TCRdb keeps in-frame clones, though not all of them. This table holds about 130,000 clones, less than 90% found once. The specimen sequenced was PBMCs or T cells enriched from blood (not recorded which). The receptors were sampled from a woman aged 50 to 65 who had recovered from COVID-19.

The chain is built from TRBV2 and TRBJ2-7; a weak D match, TRBD1 (7 bases). CDR3 length equals 15 residues. CDR1 and CDR2 from the germline V gene are SNHLY and FYNNEI. V was pared by 2 bases and J by 4 bases, with 15 bases between. In DNA, the CDR3 is TGTGCCAGCAGTGAATCCGCAGGGGGACTGTACGAGCAGTACTTC. As protein: CASSESAGGLYEQYF.

The V call is TRBV30, the J call TRBJ1-2, with D possibly matching TRBD1 (6 bases). CDR3 length equals 13 residues. V gave up 3 bases and J gave up 2 bases, with 10 bases separating them. The germline gives CDR1 GTSNPN, CDR2 SVGIG (reference sequence). CDR3 sequence: CAWRGAPNYGYTF. As DNA, the CDR3 is TGTGCCTGGAGGGGGGCCCCGAACTATGGCTACACCTTC.

The genes are TRBV2 and TRBJ2-3; 12 nucleotides line up with TRBD2. This CDR3 spans 15 amino acids. The ends lost 6 bases at V and 3 bases at J; junction bases unmatched: 4. CDR1 and CDR2 from the germline V gene are SNHLY and FYNNEI. In DNA, the CDR3 is TGTGCCAGCAGGCCGACTAGCGGGGGAACAGATACGCAGTATTTT. Translated: CASRPTSGGTDTQYF.

The gene calls are TRBV30 and TRBJ2-7, with D possibly matching TRBD1 (6 bases). Looked up from germline, CDR1 is GTSNPN and CDR2 is SVGIG (reference sequence). The V and J ends lost 5 bases and 0 bases respectively, with 8 bases between them. The CDR3 covers 12 residues. CDR3 amino acids: CAWDRSSYEQYF. DNA of the CDR3: TGTGCCTGGGACAGGAGCTCCTACGAGCAGTACTTC. Drawing the rest from reference TRBV30 and TRBJ2-7, the complete variable domain is SQTIHQWPATLVQPVGSPLSLECTVEGTSNPNLYWYRQAAGRGLQLLFYSVGIGQISSEVPQNLSASRPQDRQFILSSKKLLLSDSGFYLCAWDRSSYEQYFGPGTRLTVT.

The genes are TRBV2 and TRBJ1-6; D possibly corresponds to TRBD1 (5 bases). With 2 bases removed from V and 0 bases from J, the gap between germline ends came to 11 bases. The CDR3 is 17 residues long. The germline gives CDR1 SNHLY, CDR2 FYNNEI. The CDR3 here is CASSEWGVISYNSPLHF. The CDR3 nucleotides are TGTGCCAGCAGTGAATGGGGGGTAATCTCCTATAATTCACCCCTCCACTTT.

This clone is a singleton in its sample. The chain links TRBV9 to TRBJ2-7; TRBD1 might be the D (6 bases). Trimming removed 0 bases at V and 1 base at J, with 8 bases between. Germline CDR1 SGDLS, CDR2 YYNGEE. This CDR3 is built from 14 residues. As DNA, the CDR3 is TGTGCCAGCAGCGTAGAAGGGGGATCCTACGAGCAGTACTTC. Protein sequence: CASSVEGGSYEQYF.

The rearrangement uses TRBV4-1 and TRBJ1-2, with TRBD1 as a possible D gene (5 bases). This CDR3 region has 15 residues. The germline CDR1 and CDR2 sequences are MGHRA and YSYEKL. The germline V and J ends were trimmed by 0 bases and 4 bases, with 12 bases remaining between them. The CDR3, as DNA: TGCGCCAGCAGCCAAGACTGGCAGGGCAGCTATGGCTACACCTTC. Protein sequence: CASSQDWQGSYGYTF.

This clone was recorded only once. As DNA, the CDR3 is TGCGCCAGCAGTGGCGGGACTAGCGGCCCAGATACGCAGTATTTT. Translated: CASSGGTSGPDTQYF. The chain uses TRBV10-1 and TRBJ2-3, with 11 bases identical to TRBD2. The germline V gene has CDR1 WNHNN and CDR2 SYGVQD (reference sequence). Trimming removed 4 bases from V and 4 bases from J; junction bases left unmatched: 4. This CDR3 has 15 amino acids.

The gene calls are TRBV11-2 and TRBJ2-7, with 7 bases identical to TRBD1. The length of the CDR3 is 15 residues. Trimming removed 1 base from V and 3 bases from J; junction bases left unmatched: 6. Germline CDR1 and CDR2: SGHAT and FQNNGV. CDR3 region: CASSLGRDRHYEQYF. The CDR3 coding sequence is TGTGCCAGCAGCTTAGGCCGGGACAGACACTACGAGCAGTACTTC. Full variable domain (remainder filled in from reference TRBV11-2 and TRBJ2-7): EAGVAQSPRYKIIEKRQSVAFWCNPISGHATLYWYQQILGQGPKLLIQFQNNGVVDDSQLPKDRFSAERLKGVDSTLKIQPAKLEDSAVYLCASSLGRDRHYEQYFGPGTRLTVT.

The V call is TRBV7-2, the J call TRBJ1-4; 7 nucleotides line up with TRBD1. The CDR3 has 16 amino acids. Germline values: CDR1 SGHTA, CDR2 FQGNSA. Trimming removed 4 bases from V and 7 bases from J; junction bases left unmatched: 12. The CDR3 DNA sequence: TGTGCCAGCAGCTCGAGTAGTACAGGGGTGGGTGAAAAACTGTTTTTT. Protein product: CASSSSSTGVGEKLFF.

The chain has TRBV2 and TRBJ1-2; D remains ambiguous. This CDR3 has 13 residues. V was cut by 7 bases and J by 2 bases, with 11 bases left in between. Germline CDR1 and CDR2: SNHLY and FYNNEI. The DNA of the CDR3 is TGTGCCAGCAATGAGGAGCCCAACTATGGCTACACCTTC. It yields the protein CASNEEPNYGYTF.

V and J are TRBV7-9 and TRBJ2-3, with a possible D match to TRBD2 (7 bases). V was cut by 5 bases and J by 4 bases, with 22 bases left in between. This CDR3 has 17 residues. Germline CDR1 reads SEHNR; CDR2 reads FQNEAQ (reference sequence). CDR3 in amino acids: CASSLSFWGGASDTQYF. In nucleotides, the CDR3 is TGTGCCAGCAGCCTAAGCTTCTGGGGGGGCGCCTCAGATACGCAGTATTTT.

The chain employs TRBV6-5 and TRBJ1-5, with 8 bases lining up with TRBD1. Unmatched junction bases numbered 2, after V lost 7 bases and J lost 6 bases. Germline CDR1 is MNHEY and CDR2 is SVGAGI. The CDR3 totals 12 residues. The DNA for the CDR3 is TGTGCCAGCAAGGACAGGGCTCAGCCCCAGCATTTT. Its protein product is CASKDRAQPQHF.

V and J are TRBV10-3 and TRBJ1-2, with 7 bases identical to TRBD1. This CDR3 contains 15 residues. With V trimmed by 4 bases and J by 4 bases, 9 bases remained unmatched. The germline V gene encodes CDR1 ENHRY and CDR2 SYGVKD. In DNA form, the CDR3 reads TGTGCCATCAGTGGGGGACAGACCTCTAGCTATGGCTACACCTTC. Residues: CAISGGQTSSYGYTF.

This clone was counted once. This sequence joins TRBV15 and TRBJ2-3; D might be TRBD2 (5 bases). With 1 base removed from V and 5 bases from J, the gap between germline ends came to 7 bases. This CDR3 has 13 residues. CDR1 is LNHNV, CDR2 YYDKDF, per germline (reference sequence). CDR3 in DNA: TGTGCCACCAGCAGAGCGGGGTTAGATACGCAGTATTTT. Translated, it gives CATSRAGLDTQYF.

The chain links TRBV10-3 to TRBJ2-3; D is possibly TRBD2 (5 bases). The CDR3 is made up of 15 amino acids. V dropped 5 bases and J dropped 4 bases, with 16 bases sitting between them. Looked up from germline, CDR1 is ENHRY and CDR2 is SYGVKD. Written as DNA, the CDR3 is TGTGCCATCAGTACACCCGGAGGACCCCCAGATACGCAGTATTTT. It encodes CAISTPGGPPDTQYF.

The J gene is TRBJ2-5, the V gene TRBV6-1, with a possible D match to TRBD2 (6 bases). Germline-derived CDR1 and CDR2 are MNHNS and SASEGT. This CDR3 is built from 16 residues. The germline V and J ends were trimmed by 3 bases and 1 base, with 15 bases remaining between them. Here the CDR3 DNA reads TGTGCCAGCAGTGAGTTAAGGCGGAGGGGCCAAGAGACCCAGTACTTC. Amino acid sequence: CASSELRRRGQETQYF.

V is TRBV6-1 and J is TRBJ1-1; D may be TRBD1 (5 bases). Germline V CDR1 and CDR2: MNHNS, SASEGT. V was clipped by 3 bases and J by 7 bases, with 12 bases between them. The CDR3 runs to 13 residues. In DNA form, the CDR3 reads TGTGCCAGCAGTGAGGTCAGGGAGGATGAAGCTTTCTTT. Translating it yields CASSEVREDEAFF.

V is TRBV29-1 and J is TRBJ2-7; 7 bases fit TRBD1. The ends lost 5 bases at V and 1 base at J; junction bases unmatched: 11. Germline CDR1 is SQVTM and CDR2 is ANQGSEA. This CDR3 comprises 15 residues. The CDR3: CSVKAVQGPSYEQYF. The CDR3 nucleotides are TGCAGCGTTAAAGCCGTACAGGGGCCGTCCTACGAGCAGTACTTC.

V gene TRBV5-6 combines with J gene TRBJ1-1, with D maybe TRBD1 (6 bases). The CDR3 consists of 14 residues. V gave up 4 bases and J gave up 4 bases, with 14 bases separating them. The germline gives CDR1 SGHDT, CDR2 YYEEEE. The CDR3 sequence is CASSLQGLSTEAFF. Written as DNA, the CDR3 is TGTGCCAGCAGCCTCCAGGGGTTAAGCACTGAAGCTTTCTTT. The full variable domain, with the rest looked up from reference TRBV5-6 and TRBJ1-1, is DAGVTQSPTHLIKTRGQQVTLRCSPKSGHDTVSWYQQALGQGPQFIFQYYEEEERQRGNFPDRFSGHQFPNYSSELNVNALLLGDSALYLCASSLQGLSTEAFFGQGTRLTVV.

V gene TRBV11-2 combines with J gene TRBJ2-7; weak D call: TRBD2 (5 bases). V was clipped by 1 base and J by 7 bases, with 11 bases between them. This CDR3 spans 13 amino acids. CDR1 and CDR2 from the germline V gene are SGHAT and FQNNGV. In nucleotides, the CDR3 is TGTGCCAGCAGCTTAGTTTCTAGCAGGGAGCAGTACTTC. Its translation is CASSLVSSREQYF.

The chain has TRBV5-1 and TRBJ2-3; unclear D gene. There are 14 residues in the CDR3. V was clipped by 0 bases and J by 2 bases, with 7 bases between them. Germline V gene sequence: CDR1 SGHRS, CDR2 YFSETQ. The CDR3 protein is CASSLDGTTDTQYF. CDR3 sequence (DNA): TGCGCCAGCAGCTTGGACGGTACCACAGATACGCAGTATTTT. Using reference TRBV5-1 and TRBJ2-3 for the parts outside the CDR3, the full variable domain is KAGVTQTPRYLIKTRGQQVTLSCSPISGHRSVSWYQQTPGQGLQFLFEYFSETQRNKGNFPGRFSGRQFSNSRSEMNVSTLELGDSALYLCASSLDGTTDTQYFGPGTRLTVL.

The V and J genes are TRBV9 and TRBJ2-3, with 10 bases fitting TRBD2. CDR1 SGDLS and CDR2 YYNGEE come from the germline V gene. The J segment lost 2 bases and the V segment lost 4 bases, leaving 4 bases of the junction unmatched. The CDR3 runs to 15 residues. CDR3 nucleotides: TGTGCCAGCAGCCTTAGCGGGGGGCCCACAGATACGCAGTATTTT. Translated: CASSLSGGPTDTQYF.